This T cell receptor (beta chain) was captured in a study of T cell responses to AZD1222 COVID-19 vaccine. The protocol was immunoSEQ multiplex PCR, while the TCRdb copy is restricted to in-frame clones and leaves out a portion. Of more than 150,000 clones listed, about 91% were seen once; the top ten hold approximately 0.49%. The CDR3 covers 14 residues. Trimming removed 4 bases at V and 7 bases at J, with 12 bases between. Germline V gene sequence: CDR1 SGDLS, CDR2 YYNGEE. The sample was peripheral blood, taken on day 0 of AZD1222 vaccination. This sequence originates from an adult in good health. The chain is built from TRBV9 and TRBJ1-6; D gene unclear. CDR3 protein: CASSLNQRNSPLHF. DNA for the CDR3: TGTGCCAGCAGCTTAAATCAGAGGAATTCACCCCTCCACTTT.